The source of this T cell receptor (beta chain) is a study of cytomegalovirus exposure and HLA in healthy donors (dated by TCRdb to between 2016 and 2019). Some background on the complete study: According to an earlier analysis of 450 to 650 of the donors, 150 million to 200 million T cells yielded 95 million to 140 million unique TCR beta sequences and about 280 Gb of sequence data. In addition to the first cohort of hundreds of subjects, a separate validation cohort of 130 or so different subjects was used. Across about 380 genotyped donors of the cohort, an average of roughly 250,000 unique TCR beta nucleotide sequences per donor were sequenced, and roughly a sixth of those sequences were non-productive. Of the roughly 400 genotyped donors, approximately 83% fell in the genetic ancestry cluster associated with self-reported Caucasian donors. Genome-wide SNP genotypes for about 65% of the roughly 670 donors were used in a later genetic analysis, which treated that subset as a discovery cohort. Typing coverage varied by locus: about 620-630 donors for A, B, C, DRB1 and DQB1; more than 500 for DQA1; some 610 for DPA1; 450 to 480 for DPB1. All discovery cohort repertoires had been generated on a single sequencing platform. The study profiled the T cell repertoires of 666 subjects by immunosequencing and related them to cytomegalovirus serostatus. High-throughput TCR immunosequencing, statistical association of individual TCRs with disease status, and machine learning were combined to predict cytomegalovirus infection status. To study patterns of TCR occurrence, a later analysis re-analyzed previously published TCR beta repertoires from 666 donors and added high-resolution HLA genotyping. HLA typing included class I and class II loci at four-digit resolution. About 330 gigabases of sequencing data and tens of millions of unique TCR sequences made up an early release that covered fewer than 650 HLA-typed donors. The study aimed to test whether signatures of past pathogen exposure could be identified by cataloging public T cell receptors. Donor age, sex, ethnicity and CMV serostatus were compiled alongside the repertoire data. A few DR-DQ haplotypes were handled as single units for association and clustering because linkage in the cohort was strong. In the later analysis, no new phenotypic data were used to find candidate immune exposures; instead, reliance was placed on TCR beta sequences and their occurrence across donors. To decide whether each TCR beta V gene segment behaved as functional or pseudogenic, an earlier analysis of some 570 of the donors relied on high-throughput TCR beta sequencing. Study-level results and caveats: A cluster of highly shared sequence variants was judged likely to be a technical artifact of the sequencing pipeline. In this cohort, only TCR beta chains were sequenced, and detectable features were limited by the absence of alpha or paired-chain data. Some IMGT-functional V segments, including TRBV6-2 and TRBV6-3, could not be told apart with the 87-base-pair reads, so those segments were excluded. An association between a missense DCLRE1C variant and V-gene and J-gene trimming of TCR beta chains was found in a later genetic analysis and replicated in an independent cohort. According to the authors, the approach could potentially be generalized to other disease states and immunological phenotypes. Most TCR sequences were observed very rarely across donors, whereas some public TCRs were present in many individuals. Correlated functional status among segregating V segments might reflect linkage disequilibrium, but an unknown experimental factor could not be ruled out. In a later genetic analysis, fewer N-insertions in productive TCRs were reported among donors in an Asian-associated ancestry cluster than the roughly 700-donor mean. Sequencing depth was assumed to be roughly uniform across donors in the presence/absence analyses, though that assumption may not hold. The classifier was reported to diagnose cytomegalovirus status with high specificity and sensitivity in both the original cohort and the validation cohort. Broadly in line with IMGT annotations, most TCR beta V segments showed up in productive rearrangements about 87% or about 30% of the time in an earlier analysis of around 550 of the donors. Approximately 18 rarely observed V segments, including chromosome 9 orphons, were excluded from the earlier analysis of several hundred of the donors because counts were too low. CMV serostatus was the only immune exposure information available for the cohort. In a later analysis, some 17,000 TCR beta sequences were associated with specific HLA alleles at a false discovery rate of 0.05. A few of the identified cytomegalovirus-associated TCR beta chains were confirmed in vitro to be specific for cytomegalovirus antigens. Because HLA typing was missing for some donors at each locus, association tests included only the typed subset. According to a later analysis, TCR association rates differed among HLA loci, with DRB1 alleles showing the most associated TCRs and HLA-C alleles showing the fewest. A further reported finding was that TCR beta sequences accurately predicted the HLA-A and HLA-B alleles for most subjects in the first cohort. According to a later analysis, most CMV-associated TCR beta chains appeared to be HLA-restricted, and the HLA associations seemed to be driven largely by CMV exposure. A later analysis found that HLA-associated TCR beta chains were more clonally expanded and had lower generation probabilities than equally common non-associated chains. When HLA alleles, especially DR and DQ, strongly co-occurred, attributing TCR associations to individual alleles was difficult. The study gave a list of around 170 TCR beta chains associated with cytomegalovirus. A later analysis reported that several top co-occurrence clusters appeared linked to parvovirus B19, influenza, CMV and Epstein-Barr virus.

Receptor libraries were prepared by the immunoSEQ multiplex PCR assay. A mixture of 60 forward primers for TCR Vbeta segments and 13 reverse primers for TCR Jbeta segments was used in the multiplex PCR. Amplification of the CDR3 region of rearranged TCR beta genes was performed with a multiplex PCR assay on genomic DNA. On the Illumina HiSeq System, the amplified TCR beta libraries were sequenced as 87-base-pair reads. Per the source publication's procedure: Across the 670 or so repertoires, a later analysis counted 80 million or so unique TCR beta chains, around 11 million of which were shared by at least two donors. Raw reads were error-corrected and collapsed into unique sequences with a nearest-neighbor algorithm that merged closely related sequences to remove PCR and sequencing errors. V, D and J gene segments were assigned by aligning CDR3 sequences to IMGT reference sequences. For a sequence to be retained, at least a six-nucleotide match to both a V gene segment and a J gene segment was required. Rearrangements were called productive when the CDR3 lacked stop codons and stayed in frame with V and J; all others were non-productive. Following IMGT convention, CDR3 was defined as the stretch from the second conserved V-encoded cysteine to the conserved J-encoded phenylalanine. Sequences without an unambiguous match to a single V gene segment were excluded from the earlier analysis of 587 of the donors. In an earlier analysis of approximately 610 of the donors, V segments were called functional above 56.7% productive rearrangements and were called segregating when the between-donor standard deviation exceeded 5%. To diagnose cytomegalovirus status from the catalog of TCR beta chain sequences, a statistical classification framework was built. In a later analysis, V and J genes were assigned by comparing TCR nucleotide sequences against IMGT/GENE-DB human TR gene sequences. In a later analysis, CDR3 sequences and most-parsimonious VDJ recombination scenarios were assigned using the TCRdist pipeline. In a later analysis, each TCR beta chain was defined by its CDR3 amino acid sequence together with its V-gene family, and reads lacking a unique V-gene family were excluded. A later analysis removed several hundred highly shared, low-generation-probability nucleotide sequences to deal with suspected cross-contamination and a sequencing artifact. For each public chain, a later analysis derived a clonal expansion index from normalized ranks of inferred template counts within each repertoire. In a later analysis, generation probabilities were computed using a VDJ recombination model fitted to out-of-frame rearrangements, and the results were checked against IGoR. A later analysis scored TCR-TCR, TCR-HLA and TCR-CMV co-occurrence with hypergeometric tests, applying a repertoire-size bias correction to TCR pairs. To estimate false discovery rates, a later analysis permuted the HLA or CMV assignments 20 times. A later analysis grouped co-occurring TCRs with DBSCAN, adding TCRdist sequence similarity when clustering within HLA-allele-positive subsets. Repertoires with fewer than 30,000 or more than 120,000 public chains were left out of co-occurrence clustering, as were four to six repertoires with anomalous nucleotide sharing. In its TCRdb copy, this immuneACCESS table keeps in-frame sequences only and misses some clones. Where compared with another copy, unresolved V genes explain less than half of these, and the others have no known cause. V and J calls and clone size are those listed in that table; D and trimming were worked out from the DNA. The sample includes under 200,000 clones, with around 80% observed a single time. The ten biggest clones cover under 0.9% of the sample.

Details on this clone: The specificity of this receptor is unknown. Qualities for individual bases were not recorded, and no much larger clone is one base off.

In total, 500 to 700 healthy bone marrow donors made up the cohort. Cohort members were all nominally healthy when sampled, although unrecorded immune exposures were likely present. The donor was CMV seronegative and was included in the group of a few hundred seronegative cohort members. Every donor gave a peripheral blood sample, and the peripheral blood mononuclear cells from that sample were used for TCR beta sequencing. Genomic DNA was extracted from the blood cell samples with the Qiagen DNeasy Blood Extraction Kit. At the junction V is shortened by 0 bases and J by 7 bases; bases outside the gene matches: 7. From its cysteine to its phenylalanine, the CDR3 spans 15 amino acids. The CDR3 DNA has 45 bases and is translated from base 1. The CDR1 and CDR2 encoded by the germline V gene (reference sequence) are LNHNV and YYDKDF.

This TCR was recovered from a middle-aged woman in good health and CMV-seronegative. Sequenced: PBMCs. The chain is assembled from TRBV15 and TRBJ1-2; 8 bases in the junction line up with TRBD1. Here the CDR3 is given as CATSRDFVQGAGYTF. The DNA is as follows: TGTGCCACCAGCAGAGATTTTGTTCAGGGGGCTGGCTACACCTTC. Joined to the reference TRBV15 and TRBJ1-2 proteins, this CDR3 gives the full variable domain: DAMVIQNPRYQVTQFGKPVTLSCSQTLNHNVMYWYQQKSSQAPKLLFHYYDKDFNNEADTPDNFQSRRPNTSFCFLDIRSPGLGDTAMYLCATSRDFVQGAGYTFGSGTRLTVV.